This TCR beta chain originates from a study of blood T cell repertoires in COVID-19. Study-wide context: Acute-phase and convalescent COVID-19 samples originated in the United States, Italy and Spain. PBMCs, B-cell-depleted T cells, or T cells were the source of the cDNA or gDNA that made up the material.

V gave up 4 bases and J gave up 5 bases; unmatched junction bases: 10. Germline CDR1 and CDR2: SNHLY and FYNNEI. The CDR3 spans 16 residues. In the authors' methods: Amplifying reference gene primers gave estimates of nucleated cell counts. Sequencing used immunoSEQ multiplex PCR; TCRdb keeps in-frame clones, though not all of them. Clone size and V and J calls were adopted from that table, with D and trimming inferred from the DNA. Among 220,000 or so clones, 84% were seen once, and the ten largest hold approximately 5%. Material for sequencing was peripheral blood. The receptor's source is a woman aged 55-75 years who had recovered from COVID-19. The chain combines TRBV2 with TRBJ2-7; 11 positions match TRBD2. CDR3 in DNA: TGTGCCAGCAGTGTTAGCGGGGGGGCTCTGATAAACGAGCAGTACTTC. It specifies CASSVSGGALINEQYF.